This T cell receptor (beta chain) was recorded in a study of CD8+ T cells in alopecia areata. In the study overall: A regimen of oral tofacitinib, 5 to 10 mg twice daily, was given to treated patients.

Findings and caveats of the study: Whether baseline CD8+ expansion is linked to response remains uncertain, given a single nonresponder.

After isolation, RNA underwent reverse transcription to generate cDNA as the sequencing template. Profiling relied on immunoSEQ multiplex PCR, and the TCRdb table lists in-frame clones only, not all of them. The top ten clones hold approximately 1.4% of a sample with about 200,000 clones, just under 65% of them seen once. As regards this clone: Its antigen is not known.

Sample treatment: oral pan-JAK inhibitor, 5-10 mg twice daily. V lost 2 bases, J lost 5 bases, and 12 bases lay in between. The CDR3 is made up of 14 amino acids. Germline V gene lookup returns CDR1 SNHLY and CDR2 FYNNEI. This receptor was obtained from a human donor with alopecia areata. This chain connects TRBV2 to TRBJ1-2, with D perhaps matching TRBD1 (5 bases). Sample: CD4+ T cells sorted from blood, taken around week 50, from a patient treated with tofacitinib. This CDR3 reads CASSEQGDKYGYTF. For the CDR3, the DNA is TGTGCCAGCAGTGAACAGGGAGACAAATATGGCTACACCTTC.